These 30 T cell receptor beta chains came from one sample sequenced in a study of blood T cells in healthy people across ages. PCR was performed a second time for about 6 to 12 cycles using a sample-barcoded 5' primer and a J-beta primer mix. TCRdb analysed the 5' RACE reads with MiXCR anew, one entry per CDR3 protein. The table shows approximately 780,000 distinct CDR3 sequences, with roughly 25% occurring only once. This sample was also put to use in a study of T cells of mothers and their children.

What was sequenced was blood. All receptors come from a boy between 5 and 17 years old in good health.

V and J are TRBV3-1 and TRBJ2-3; D possibly corresponds to TRBD2 (5 bases). Between the trimmed V and J ends, which lost 2 bases and 4 bases, there was a span of 10 bases. Germline V gene data show CDR1 as LGHDT and CDR2 as YNNKEL (reference sequence). CDR3 length: 14 amino acids. The CDR3 spells CASSQREEADTQYF. The CDR3 DNA is TGTGCCAGCAGCCAACGGGAAGAGGCAGATACGCAGTATTTT.

The rearrangement joins TRBV6-6 to TRBJ1-1, with 7 positions matching TRBD1. CDR1 is MNHNY and CDR2 is SVGAGI in the germline V gene (reference sequence). The CDR3 sequence is 13 residues long. J was trimmed by 7 bases and V by 2 bases; bases with no gene match: 4. Written as DNA, the CDR3 is TGTGCCAGCAGTTACAGGGGGCCGATTGAAGCTTTCTTT. Translating gives CASSYRGPIEAFF.

The V and J genes are TRBV7-9 and TRBJ1-1; no definite D call. The length of the CDR3 is 15 residues. Germline CDR1 reads SEHNR; CDR2 reads FQNEAQ (reference sequence). V was shortened by 6 bases and J by 0 bases, with 14 bases between the two germline ends. CDR3 DNA: TGTGCCAGCAGGCACGGACGGAATTTGAACACTGAAGCTTTCTTT. Its translation is CASRHGRNLNTEAFF.

Details on this clonotype: The junction shows a germline mismatch at one end, possibly a read error. The V gene is TRBV7-9, the J gene TRBJ2-5; 8 bases map to TRBD2. The CDR3 consists of 11 residues. Germline V gene data show CDR1 as SEHNR and CDR2 as FQNEAQ (reference sequence). This CDR3 reads CASSLDGGEFF. CDR3 in DNA: TGTGCCAGCAGCCTCGACGGGGGGGAGTTCTTC.

The chain uses TRBV5-1 and TRBJ2-4; D is undetermined. With 0 bases removed from V and 6 bases from J, the gap between germline ends came to 7 bases. The germline gives CDR1 SGHRS, CDR2 YFSETQ. This CDR3 spans 13 amino acids. CDR3 coding DNA: TGCGCCAGCAGCTTGGACGGCACAAACATTCAGTACTTC. This sequence encodes CASSLDGTNIQYF.

This clonotype has a single count. The chain recombines TRBV7-3 with TRBJ1-6; a weak D match, TRBD1 (5 bases). The CDR3 has 15 residues. V lost 2 bases and J lost 7, with 12 bases in between. Germline CDR1 and CDR2: SGHTA and FQGTGA. In DNA form, the CDR3 reads TGTGCCAGCAGCTTAGAGGGACGGGTAAATTCACCCCTCCACTTT. This encodes CASSLEGRVNSPLHF.

The rearrangement uses TRBV7-9 and TRBJ2-5, with TRBD2 matching 7 bases. There are 15 residues in the CDR3. V lost 7 bases to trimming and J lost 7 bases; unmatched junction nucleotides: 15. The V gene's germline CDR1 is SEHNR and CDR2 FQNEAQ (reference sequence). CDR3 nucleotides: TGTGCCAGCACATCCGAGGGCGGGAGTTCAAGGACCCAGTACTTC. This translates into CASTSEGGSSRTQYF.

The chain is built from TRBV5-5 and TRBJ2-5, with TRBD2 identical over 10 bases. This CDR3 is built from 18 residues. The germline CDR1 and CDR2 sequences are SGHKS and YYEKEE (reference sequence). The V and J ends lost 4 bases and 5 bases, in that order; junction bases with no gene match: 17. CDR3 nucleotide sequence: TGTGCCAGCAGCCCCACCAGGCTAGCGGGGGACTCGGGGGAGACCCAGTACTTC. This translates into CASSPTRLAGDSGETQYF.

This clonotype occurred a few times. The chain has TRBV7-9 and TRBJ2-3, with TRBD2 identical over 10 bases. The CDR3 covers 16 residues. CDR1 and CDR2 from the germline V gene are SEHNR and FQNEAQ (reference sequence). J was trimmed by 1 base and V by 4 bases; bases with no gene match: 5. The CDR3 DNA reads TGTGCCAGCAGCTCACTAGCGGGAACGGGCACAGATACGCAGTATTTT. Its protein product is CASSSLAGTGTDTQYF.

The gene calls are TRBV7-9 and TRBJ2-1, with D possibly being TRBD2 (5 bases). V was clipped by 9 bases and J by 8 bases, with 11 bases between them. This CDR3 has 11 amino acids. Germline V gives CDR1 SEHNR, CDR2 FQNEAQ (reference sequence). CDR3 residues: CARQSGDEQFF. The CDR3 bases are TGTGCCAGACAGAGCGGTGATGAGCAGTTCTTC.

In its sample, this clonotype was seen a few times. The rearrangement uses TRBV7-9 and TRBJ2-5, with a weak D call TRBD2 (5 bases). V dropped 5 bases and J dropped 2 bases, with 12 bases sitting between them. CDR3 length: 14 amino acids. Germline V gene lookup returns CDR1 SEHNR and CDR2 FQNEAQ (reference sequence). CDR3 DNA sequence: TGTGCCAGCAGCCCGGGCCGGAGGCAAGAGACCCAGTACTTC. Protein: CASSPGRRQETQYF.

The gene calls are TRBV7-9 and TRBJ1-1; tentative D call: TRBD1 (5 bases). The V end lost 0 bases, the J end lost 4 bases, and 12 bases lay between the germline ends. The germline gives CDR1 SEHNR, CDR2 FQNEAQ (reference sequence). CDR3 length: 15 amino acids. In nucleotides, the CDR3 is TGTGCCAGCAGCTTAGCGCAGGGTCGGGTCACTGAAGCTTTCTTT. It is translated as CASSLAQGRVTEAFF.

The chain carries TRBV6-1 and TRBJ2-5; the match to TRBD2 covers 7 bases. Germline V gives CDR1 MNHNS, CDR2 SASEGT. This CDR3 is built from 17 residues. Trimming cost V 4 bases and J 1 base; bases outside gene matches: 12. As DNA, the CDR3 is TGTGCCAGCAGTGGCCCTCAGGTTAGCGGGCGCCAAGAGACCCAGTACTTC. Protein product: CASSGPQVSGRQETQYF.

As for this clonotype: Sequence at one end of the junction differs from germline and may be a read error. This chain connects TRBV5-6 to TRBJ2-5; possibly TRBD1 or TRBD2 for D (6 bases each). The CDR3 covers 16 residues. CDR1 and CDR2 from the germline V gene are SGHDT and YYEEEE. The CDR3 sequence: CAGSFKTGGGQETQYF. The CDR3 DNA reads as TGTGCCGGCAGCTTCAAGACCGGAGGGGGACAAGAGACCCAGTACTTC.

The V call is TRBV4-1, the J call TRBJ2-7, with D possibly TRBD2 on 6 matching bases. Germline CDR1 and CDR2: MGHRA and YSYEKL. The V end was cut by 1 base, the J end by 2 bases, with 15 bases between. The CDR3 extends over 16 amino acids. The CDR3 reads CASSQGSGRTAYEQYF. The CDR3 bases are TGCGCCAGCAGCCAAGGGAGCGGGCGGACCGCCTACGAGCAGTACTTC.

The chain joins TRBV3-1 to TRBJ1-6; D is unresolved. V lost 4 bases and J lost 9, with 16 bases in between. Germline V lookup: CDR1 LGHDT, CDR2 YNNKEL (reference sequence). The CDR3 length is 15 residues. Here the CDR3 DNA reads TGTGCCAGCAGCCTGCAGCTAGTAAACGGTTCACCCCTCCACTTT. Translating gives CASSLQLVNGSPLHF. Full variable domain (rest looked up from reference TRBV3-1 and TRBJ1-6): DTAVSQTPKYLVTQMGNDKSIKCEQNLGHDTMYWYKQDSKKFLKIMFSYNNKELIINETVPNRFSPKSPDKAHLNLHINSLELGDSAVYFCASSLQLVNGSPLHFGNGTRLTVT.

In its sample, this clonotype was seen a few times. This chain connects TRBV5-6 to TRBJ2-5; 8 bases are shared with TRBD1. Germline V gene lookup returns CDR1 SGHDT and CDR2 YYEEEE. Trimming removed 4 bases from V and 4 bases from J; junction bases left unmatched: 6. This CDR3 has 14 residues. The CDR3 loop is CASSPWTGRETQYF. CDR3 bases: TGTGCCAGCAGCCCTTGGACAGGGCGAGAGACCCAGTACTTC.

The chain carries TRBV5-1 and TRBJ2-7, with TRBD2 identical over 11 bases. The germline gives CDR1 SGHRS, CDR2 YFSETQ. V dropped 0 bases and J dropped 0; count of bases not matched to a gene: 8. CDR3 length equals 18 residues. As DNA, the CDR3 is TGCGCCAGCAGCTTGGAATGGGGGACTAGCGGAGGCTCCTACGAGCAGTACTTC. Translating it yields CASSLEWGTSGGSYEQYF.

J is TRBJ2-4 and V is TRBV5-4, with D unresolved. Germline V gene data show CDR1 as SGHNT and CDR2 as YYREEE (reference sequence). The ends were cut back, 3 bases at V and 7 bases at J, with 17 bases in the middle. This CDR3 has 15 amino acids. The chain's CDR3 is CASSWGGGVGNIQYF. CDR3 nucleotides: TGTGCCAGCAGCTGGGGTGGCGGAGTTGGGAACATTCAGTACTTC.

The genes are TRBV20-1 and TRBJ1-5, with a tentative D call TRBD1 (6 bases). Looked up from germline, CDR1 is DFQATT and CDR2 is SNEGSKA (reference sequence). The CDR3 consists of 13 residues. Trimming took 2 bases from V and 4 from J, leaving 9 bases between them. The CDR3 sequence: CSARTGLNQPQHF. CDR3 DNA: TGCAGTGCTAGAACAGGGTTGAATCAGCCCCAGCATTTT.

This clonotype was seen a few times. The chain recombines TRBV2 with TRBJ1-2, with a possible D match to TRBD1 (5 bases). From germline, CDR1 is SNHLY and CDR2 FYNNEI. CDR3 size: 13 residues. Trimming stripped 4 bases from V and 5 bases from J, with 11 bases between. The CDR3: CASSGDGAYGYTF. For the CDR3, the DNA is TGTGCCAGCAGTGGGGACGGAGCATATGGCTACACCTTC. Supplemented by reference TRBV2 and TRBJ1-2, the full variable domain reads EPEVTQTPSHQVTQMGQEVILRCVPISNHLYFYWYRQILGQKVEFLVSFYNNEISEKSEIFDDQFSVERPDGSNFTLKIRSTKLEDSAMYFCASSGDGAYGYTFGSGTRLTVV.

This clonotype was counted a few times. The chain uses TRBV2 and TRBJ2-7; the D gene could be TRBD1 or TRBD2 (6 bases each). V lost 6 bases, J lost 0 bases, and 9 bases lay in between. The CDR3 extends over 13 amino acids. CDR1 SNHLY and CDR2 FYNNEI come from the germline V gene. This chain's CDR3 is CASRWGASYEQYF. The CDR3 DNA sequence: TGTGCCAGCAGATGGGGGGCCTCCTACGAGCAGTACTTC.

The sample holds a few counts of this clonotype. The rearrangement links TRBV7-8 to TRBJ2-2; 13 bases align to TRBD2. V dropped 2 bases and J dropped 4; count of bases not matched to a gene: 4. This CDR3 spans 17 amino acids. Per germline, CDR1 SGHVS and CDR2 FQNEAQ. The CDR3 nucleotides read TGTGCCAGCAGCTTAACTAGCGGGGGGGCCCCCACCGGGGAGCTGTTTTTT. Protein: CASSLTSGGAPTGELFF.

This clonotype has a handful of counts. V gene TRBV12-3 or TRBV12-4 combines with J gene TRBJ2-3; D gene ambiguous. The CDR3 has 15 residues. Trimming shortened V by 3 bases and J by 3 bases, and 13 bases separated the two germline ends. CDR3 sequence: CASSFSRFGTDTQYF. The CDR3 DNA follows: TGTGCCAGCAGTTTTAGCCGGTTCGGGACAGATACGCAGTATTTT.

The chain combines TRBV9 with TRBJ1-2, with D hard to call. CDR1 and CDR2 (germline): SGDLS, YYNGEE. This CDR3 contains 14 residues. Trimming stripped 4 bases from V and 7 bases from J, with 17 bases between. The CDR3 loop is CASSRQVPPSGYTF. CDR3 DNA: TGTGCCAGCAGCCGTCAGGTGCCGCCGAGTGGCTACACCTTC.

This clonotype was counted once. V usage is TRBV4-1 and J usage is TRBJ2-7, with D perhaps TRBD2 (5 bases). The CDR3 has 13 residues. Germline V lookup: CDR1 MGHRA, CDR2 YSYEKL. Trimming took off 1 base at V and 6 bases at J, with 10 bases between the two ends. The CDR3 here is CASSQVSGFEQYF. The CDR3 coding sequence is TGCGCCAGCAGCCAAGTTTCGGGGTTCGAGCAGTACTTC.

CDR3 DNA: TGTGCCAGCAGGACCTTGGGACGGCAGCAAGAGACCCAGTACTTC. It yields the protein CASRTLGRQQETQYF. The V call is TRBV7-2, the J call TRBJ2-5; TRBD1 or TRBD2 may be the D gene (5 bases each). The germline V gene has CDR1 SGHTA and CDR2 FQGNSA. Trimming took 6 bases from V and 2 from J, leaving 16 bases between them. The CDR3 sequence is 15 residues long.

V is TRBV7-9 and J is TRBJ1-1; TRBD1 agrees at 10 bases. J was trimmed by 5 bases and V by 5 bases; bases with no gene match: 5. The CDR3 has 14 amino acids. The germline CDR1 and CDR2 sequences are SEHNR and FQNEAQ (reference sequence). The CDR3 loop reads CASSTRDRGTEAFF. The CDR3 nucleotides are TGTGCCAGCAGCACCCGGGACAGGGGTACTGAAGCTTTCTTT. Full variable domain (missing parts from reference TRBV7-9 and TRBJ1-1): DTGVSQNPRHKITKRGQNVTFRCDPISEHNRLYWYRQTLGQGPEFLTYFQNEAQLEKSRLLSDRFSAERPKGSFSTLEIQRTEQGDSAMYLCASSTRDRGTEAFFGQGTRLTVV.

V and J are TRBV7-3 and TRBJ2-5, with D tentatively TRBD2 (5 bases). The J call may be incorrect, as the DNA end agrees better with TRBJ2-7. This CDR3 spans 15 amino acids. Germline V CDR1 and CDR2: SGHTA, FQGTGA. Here the CDR3 reads CASSLYRETSYEQYF. DNA of the CDR3: TGTGCCAGCAGCTTATACCGGGAAACCTCCTACGAGCAGTACTTC.

The chain uses TRBV7-2 and TRBJ2-2; a weak D match, TRBD1 (5 bases). Trimming shortened V by 11 bases and J by 4 bases, and 20 bases separated the two germline ends. The CDR3 length is 15 residues. Germline CDR1 reads SGHTA; CDR2 reads FQGNSA. Here the CDR3 reads CAHGLVGESTGELFF. CDR3 coding DNA: TGTGCCCACGGGTTGGTAGGGGAATCCACCGGGGAGCTGTTTTTT.